This TCR beta chain was recovered during a study of blood T cell repertoires in COVID-19. Study overall: T cells, B-cell-depleted T cells, or PBMCs provided the cDNA or gDNA that served as material.

There are a few counts of this clone. Cohorts were determined from participant-reported clinical history. Assay: immunoSEQ multiplex PCR; the TCRdb copy retains only in-frame clones and omits some. The table lists fewer than 250,000 clones, roughly 85% of them singletons, with over 7.5% in the top ten. Losses at the gene ends were 1 base for V and 3 bases for J; bases not matched to a gene: 11. Per germline, CDR1 SGHRS and CDR2 YFSETQ. This CDR3 region has 18 residues. The sequencing sample was made of PBMCs or T cells enriched from blood (not recorded which). This rearrangement joins TRBV5-1 to TRBJ1-5; 9 bases agree with TRBD1. The sequence came from a woman in her forties or fifties with acute COVID-19. The CDR3 loop reads CASSLTGGEDIDNQPQHF. The CDR3 DNA follows: TGCGCCAGCAGCTTGACAGGGGGCGAAGATATTGACAATCAGCCCCAGCATTTT.